This T cell receptor (beta chain) was captured in a study of T cell responses to AZD1222 COVID-19 vaccine. Germline CDR1 and CDR2: MNHEY and SVGAGI. The CDR3 spans 14 residues. Trimming pared 6 bases from V and 3 bases from J, leaving 14 bases between. Only in-frame clones appear in the TCRdb table, and some are missing; sequencing was by immunoSEQ multiplex PCR. The profile covers more than 5,000 clones, with around 87% appearing a single time and 15% taken by the ten largest. The sequencing used peripheral blood, collected 28 days after the second AZD1222 dose. V usage is TRBV6-5 and J usage is TRBJ1-2, with a tentative D call TRBD1 (6 bases). The TCR originated in an adult who received the AZD1222 COVID-19 vaccine. In nucleotides, the CDR3 is TGTGCCAGCAGCGCTCAGGGGAAAGACTATGGCTACACCTTC. This translates into CASSAQGKDYGYTF.